The sequence of this TCR beta chain was determined in a study of cytomegalovirus exposure and HLA in healthy donors. Study at large: From donors who were HLA-typed, an early data release held about 85 million unique TCRs. Overall study findings and caveats: It was 150 to 200 TCR beta chains that were listed as cytomegalovirus-associated. Analysis performed later found roughly 17,000 TCR beta sequences associated with HLA alleles at 0.05 false discovery rate.

A remark on this clone: Its antigen is as yet unknown.

The CDR3 length is 14 residues. V lost 1 base, J lost 3 bases, and 0 bases stayed unmatched. CDR1 SGHAT and CDR2 FQNNGV come from the germline V gene. PCR amplification relied on 60 Vbeta primers (plus 13 Jbeta primers). Data came from immunoSEQ multiplex PCR; TCRdb stores just in-frame clones and leaves some out. The table shows about 160,000 clones, with just under 80% occurring only once. The sequence came from a woman aged 45-65 years in good health and CMV-seronegative. Specimen: PBMCs. This chain uses TRBV11-2 with TRBJ2-1, with 7 bases identical to TRBD2. The CDR3 DNA is TGTGCCAGCAGCTTAGCTAGCGGCTACAATGAGCAGTTCTTC. Protein: CASSLASGYNEQFF.